The rows below give T cell receptor beta chains drawn from one sample of a study of CD8 T cells in ankylosing spondylitis. TCRdb used MiXCR to reprocess the 5' RACE reads, holding one entry per CDR3 protein. The data contain hundreds of thousands of distinct CDR3 sequences, roughly 25% of them singletons. The sequenced material came from blood, either unsorted or a sorted T cell fraction (not recorded which). These receptor sequences come from a male donor with ankylosing spondylitis. Each CDR3 is given with its conserved first and last residue. D genes are given only for firm matches. The listing skips clone size in some rows; elsewhere it reads once, few, many or a size class.

cdr3_aa: CASTRTPWDEQFF
cdr3_nt: TGCGCCAGCACCAGGACACCTTGGGATGAGCAGTTCTTC
j_call: TRBJ2-1
clone_size: NA
d_call: NA
v_call: TRBV4-1

cdr3_aa: CASATGTDQPQHF
cdr3_nt: TGTGCCAGTGCTACAGGGACGGACCAGCCCCAGCATTTT
j_call: TRBJ1-5
clone_size: NA
d_call: NA
v_call: TRBV18

cdr3_aa: CSVVHGPQETQYF
cdr3_nt: TGCAGCGTTGTTCACGGGCCCCAAGAGACCCAGTACTTC
j_call: TRBJ2-5
clone_size: NA
d_call: NA
v_call: TRBV29-1

cdr3_aa: CAISESHRDSYEQYF
cdr3_nt: TGTGCCATCAGTGAGTCTCACAGGGACTCCTACGAGCAGTACTTC
j_call: TRBJ2-7
clone_size: NA
d_call: NA
v_call: TRBV10-3

cdr3_aa: CAWKRDLNTEAFF
cdr3_nt: TGTGCCTGGAAGCGAGACCTGAACACTGAAGCTTTCTTT
j_call: TRBJ1-1
clone_size: NA
d_call: NA
v_call: TRBV30

cdr3_aa: CASSPWTSGSGRETQYF
cdr3_nt: TGTGCCAGCAGCCCCTGGACTAGCGGGAGCGGTAGAGAGACCCAGTACTTC
j_call: TRBJ2-5
clone_size: NA
d_call: TRBD2
v_call: TRBV14

cdr3_aa: CASSFTDNSPLHF
cdr3_nt: TGTGCCAGCAGCTTCACTGATAATTCACCCCTCCACTTT
j_call: TRBJ1-6
clone_size: few
d_call: NA
v_call: TRBV7-2

cdr3_aa: CASSLRGSNYGYTF
cdr3_nt: TGTGCCAGCAGTTTAAGGGGGTCTAACTATGGCTACACCTTC
j_call: TRBJ1-2
clone_size: NA
d_call: NA
v_call: TRBV12-3/TRBV12-4

cdr3_aa: CASSSGQGVQETQYF
cdr3_nt: TGCGCCAGCAGCTCGGGACAGGGGGTACAAGAGACCCAGTACTTC
j_call: TRBJ2-5
clone_size: few
d_call: TRBD1
v_call: TRBV5-1

cdr3_aa: CASSLVVGSREKAQYF
cdr3_nt: TGTGCCAGCAGCTTAGTAGTCGGGTCGCGGGAGAAGGCGCAGTATTTT
j_call: TRBJ2-3
clone_size: few
d_call: TRBD2
v_call: TRBV7-2

cdr3_aa: CASRQSRDRGNQPQHF
cdr3_nt: TGTGCCAGCAGACAAAGCCGGGACAGGGGCAATCAGCCCCAGCATTTT
j_call: TRBJ1-5
clone_size: NA
d_call: TRBD1
v_call: TRBV6-2/TRBV6-3

cdr3_aa: CASSKSRDRRLEQYF
cdr3_nt: TGTGCCAGCAGTAAATCCCGGGACAGGCGCCTCGAGCAGTACTTC
j_call: TRBJ2-7
clone_size: NA
d_call: TRBD1
v_call: TRBV6-1

cdr3_aa: CASSLDPRNTEAFF
cdr3_nt: TGTGCCAGCAGCTTGGATCCCAGGAACACTGAAGCTTTCTTT
j_call: TRBJ1-1
clone_size: NA
d_call: NA
v_call: TRBV5-4

cdr3_aa: CATSGGAVTDTQYF
cdr3_nt: TGTGCCACCAGTGGCGGAGCGGTTACAGATACGCAGTATTTT
j_call: TRBJ2-3
clone_size: NA
d_call: NA
v_call: TRBV24-1

cdr3_aa: CSGSIRGRREQYF
cdr3_nt: TGCAGCGGTTCCATCAGGGGGAGAAGGGAGCAGTACTTC
j_call: TRBJ2-7
clone_size: NA
d_call: TRBD1
v_call: TRBV29-1

cdr3_aa: CASSPSSSGRVGTQYF
cdr3_nt: TGTGCCAGCAGCCCATCCTCTAGCGGGCGGGTGGGGACCCAGTACTTC
j_call: TRBJ2-5
clone_size: NA
d_call: TRBD2
v_call: TRBV7-6

cdr3_aa: CASSPTGEQFF
cdr3_nt: TGTGCCAGCTCACCGACCGGTGAGCAGTTCTTC
j_call: TRBJ2-1
clone_size: few
d_call: NA
v_call: TRBV18

cdr3_aa: CASSRTSGRSLNIQYF
cdr3_nt: TGTGCCAGCAGCCGTACTAGCGGGAGGTCTCTTAACATTCAGTACTTC
j_call: TRBJ2-4
clone_size: NA
d_call: TRBD2
v_call: TRBV12-3/TRBV12-4

cdr3_aa: CASSLEGPSGGWTGELFF
cdr3_nt: TGTGCCAGCAGCTTAGAGGGGCCTAGCGGAGGTTGGACCGGGGAGCTGTTTTTT
j_call: TRBJ2-2
clone_size: NA
d_call: TRBD2
v_call: TRBV11-2

cdr3_aa: CSARDPDRGGETQYF
cdr3_nt: TGCAGTGCTAGAGATCCAGACAGGGGTGGCGAGACCCAGTACTTC
j_call: TRBJ2-5
clone_size: NA
d_call: TRBD1
v_call: TRBV20-1

cdr3_aa: CSAPDQGETQYF
cdr3_nt: TGCAGTGCCCCCGACCAGGGGGAGACCCAGTACTTC
j_call: TRBJ2-5
clone_size: few
d_call: NA
v_call: TRBV20-1

cdr3_aa: CAWSQQGFGEKLFF
cdr3_nt: TGTGCCTGGAGCCAACAGGGTTTTGGTGAAAAACTGTTTTTT
j_call: TRBJ1-4
clone_size: NA
d_call: NA
v_call: TRBV30

cdr3_aa: CSAKSWGRTDTQYF
cdr3_nt: TGCAGTGCAAAGTCGTGGGGACGCACAGATACGCAGTATTTT
j_call: TRBJ2-3
clone_size: NA
d_call: NA
v_call: TRBV20-1

cdr3_aa: CASRFGQPNQPQHF
cdr3_nt: TGTGCCAGCAGGTTCGGACAGCCCAATCAGCCCCAGCATTTT
j_call: TRBJ1-5
clone_size: NA
d_call: NA
v_call: TRBV6-1

cdr3_aa: CATSIPDRIRTDTQYF
cdr3_nt: TGTGCCACCAGCATACCGGACAGGATTAGAACAGATACGCAGTATTTT
j_call: TRBJ2-3
clone_size: NA
d_call: TRBD1
v_call: TRBV15

cdr3_aa: CAIGRDGESEFF
cdr3_nt: TGTGCCATCGGGAGGGACGGGGAGTCGGAGTTCTTC
j_call: TRBJ2-1
clone_size: few
d_call: TRBD2
v_call: TRBV10-3

cdr3_aa: CASSAPTGLGEAFF
cdr3_nt: TGTGCCAGCAGCGCCCCGACAGGTCTTGGTGAAGCTTTCTTT
j_call: TRBJ1-1
clone_size: NA
d_call: NA
v_call: TRBV5-6

cdr3_aa: CSAAQTNTEAFF
cdr3_nt: TGCAGCGCCGCTCAGACGAACACTGAAGCTTTCTTT
j_call: TRBJ1-1
clone_size: few
d_call: NA
v_call: TRBV29-1

cdr3_aa: CASSLDPLNEQFF
cdr3_nt: TGTGCCAGCAGCTTAGACCCTCTAAATGAGCAGTTCTTC
j_call: TRBJ2-1
clone_size: many
d_call: NA
v_call: TRBV11-3

cdr3_aa: CATSREQGGDYEQYF
cdr3_nt: TGTGCCACCAGCAGAGAACAGGGGGGAGACTACGAGCAGTACTTC
j_call: TRBJ2-7
clone_size: few
d_call: TRBD1
v_call: TRBV15

cdr3_aa: CATSGPAGQKTGELFF
cdr3_nt: TGTGCCACCAGCGGCCCGGCGGGACAGAAAACCGGGGAGCTGTTTTTT
j_call: TRBJ2-2
clone_size: NA
d_call: NA
v_call: TRBV7-9

cdr3_aa: CASSLAASSGELFF
cdr3_nt: TGCGCCAGCAGCTTGGCGGCCTCGTCCGGGGAGCTGTTTTTT
j_call: TRBJ2-2
clone_size: once
d_call: NA
v_call: TRBV5-1

cdr3_aa: CASAPFAGFGNEQFF
cdr3_nt: TGCGCCAGCGCACCCTTCGCGGGGTTTGGCAATGAGCAGTTCTTC
j_call: TRBJ2-1
clone_size: few
d_call: NA
v_call: TRBV5-1

cdr3_aa: CASSKSAQRNTGELFF
cdr3_nt: TGTGCCAGCAGCAAGTCGGCGCAGAGGAACACCGGGGAGCTGTTTTTT
j_call: TRBJ2-2
clone_size: few
d_call: NA
v_call: TRBV6-1

cdr3_aa: CASSLGYRGPEETQYF
cdr3_nt: TGCGCCAGCAGCTTGGGCTACAGGGGGCCCGAGGAGACCCAGTACTTC
j_call: TRBJ2-5
clone_size: NA
d_call: TRBD1
v_call: TRBV5-1

cdr3_aa: CATSDTPGRVGANVLTF
cdr3_nt: TGTGCCACCAGTGACACCCCGGGCAGAGTTGGGGCCAACGTCCTGACTTTC
j_call: TRBJ2-6
clone_size: few
d_call: NA
v_call: TRBV24-1

cdr3_aa: CSVPGQGGYGYTF
cdr3_nt: TGCAGCGTGCCGGGACAGGGTGGTTATGGCTACACCTTC
j_call: TRBJ1-2
clone_size: few
d_call: TRBD1
v_call: TRBV29-1

cdr3_aa: CASRRSGRGRDTQYF
cdr3_nt: TGTGCCAGCAGACGTAGCGGGAGGGGGCGGGATACGCAGTATTTT
j_call: TRBJ2-3
clone_size: few
d_call: TRBD2
v_call: TRBV7-2

cdr3_aa: CASSLVYQEAATEAFF
cdr3_nt: TGTGCCAGCAGCTTAGTCTATCAGGAAGCTGCCACTGAAGCTTTCTTT
j_call: TRBJ1-1
clone_size: few
d_call: NA
v_call: TRBV7-9

cdr3_aa: CASSLVVRESQNEQFF
cdr3_nt: TGTGCCAGCAGCTTAGTCGTCAGGGAGAGTCAGAATGAGCAGTTCTTC
j_call: TRBJ2-1
clone_size: few
d_call: NA
v_call: TRBV7-2

cdr3_aa: CASRATGLYSNQPQHF
cdr3_nt: TGTGCCAGCAGGGCGACAGGGCTCTATAGCAATCAGCCCCAGCATTTT
j_call: TRBJ1-5
clone_size: few
d_call: TRBD1
v_call: TRBV6-1

cdr3_aa: CASSRATLQETQYF
cdr3_nt: TGCGCCAGCAGCCGCGCAACCCTCCAAGAGACCCAGTACTTC
j_call: TRBJ2-5
clone_size: few
d_call: NA
v_call: TRBV5-1

cdr3_aa: CASSLGASSYNEQFF
cdr3_nt: TGCGCCAGCAGCTTGGGGGCTAGCTCCTACAATGAGCAGTTCTTC
j_call: TRBJ2-1
clone_size: many
d_call: NA
v_call: TRBV5-1

cdr3_aa: CSAYIVNTEAFF
cdr3_nt: TGCAGCGCATATATAGTGAACACTGAAGCTTTCTTT
j_call: TRBJ1-1
clone_size: few
d_call: NA
v_call: TRBV29-1

cdr3_aa: CASRLSPSYNEQFF
cdr3_nt: TGTGCCAGCAGGTTATCCCCGAGCTACAATGAGCAGTTCTTC
j_call: TRBJ2-1
clone_size: NA
d_call: NA
v_call: TRBV12-3/TRBV12-4

cdr3_aa: CSGGSGTSDSNEQFF
cdr3_nt: TGCAGTGGAGGATCCGGGACTAGCGATAGCAATGAGCAGTTCTTC
j_call: TRBJ2-1
clone_size: NA
d_call: TRBD2
v_call: TRBV20-1

cdr3_aa: CASSARGLNQPQHF
cdr3_nt: TGTGCCAGTAGTGCCCGGGGGCTCAATCAGCCCCAGCATTTT
j_call: TRBJ1-5
clone_size: NA
d_call: NA
v_call: TRBV19

cdr3_aa: CASSQDGVGNQPQHF
cdr3_nt: TGCGCCAGCAGCCAGGACGGGGTGGGCAATCAGCCCCAGCATTTT
j_call: TRBJ1-5
clone_size: NA
d_call: NA
v_call: TRBV5-1

cdr3_aa: CSAIPNRGYNEQFF
cdr3_nt: TGCAGTGCCATACCTAACCGAGGATACAATGAGCAGTTCTTC
j_call: TRBJ2-1
clone_size: many
d_call: NA
v_call: TRBV20-1

cdr3_aa: CASSFSRGAQYF
cdr3_nt: TGTGCCAGCAGTTTCTCTAGGGGCGCGCAGTATTTT
j_call: TRBJ2-3
clone_size: few
d_call: NA
v_call: TRBV12-3/TRBV12-4

cdr3_aa: CASSPMWRDTEAFF
cdr3_nt: TGCGCCAGCAGCCCGATGTGGAGGGACACTGAAGCTTTCTTT
j_call: TRBJ1-1
clone_size: few
d_call: NA
v_call: TRBV5-1

cdr3_aa: CASNSRYTDTQYF
cdr3_nt: TGTGCCAGCAACTCCAGGTACACAGATACGCAGTATTTT
j_call: TRBJ2-3
clone_size: NA
d_call: NA
v_call: TRBV12-3/TRBV12-4

cdr3_aa: CASSFSTANTEAFF
cdr3_nt: TGTGCCAGCAGCTTTTCTACGGCGAACACTGAAGCTTTCTTT
j_call: TRBJ1-1
clone_size: NA
d_call: NA
v_call: TRBV11-2

cdr3_aa: CAISETALSTGELFF
cdr3_nt: TGTGCCATCAGTGAGACGGCCCTGAGCACCGGGGAGCTGTTTTTT
j_call: TRBJ2-2
clone_size: few
d_call: NA
v_call: TRBV10-3